The 19 T cell receptor beta chains presented below share a single source sample, sequenced in a study of shared clonotypes between healthy human individuals. Libraries were prepared by immunoSEQ multiplex PCR; TCRdb keeps only in-frame clonotypes and omits some of them. The table has 2 million to 2.5 million clones, about 92% seen once; the top ten hold around 0.4%. The source material was naive CD4+ T cells from PBMCs. Described subset: CD45RA+ positively selected. Receptors originate from a man between 18 and 35 years old in good health. Some clones in this sample may be carry-over from other donors' samples.

The chain uses TRBV6-1 and TRBJ1-2; D perhaps matches TRBD1 (6 bases). The CDR3 covers 13 residues. Germline CDR1 reads MNHNS; CDR2 reads SASEGT. With 7 bases removed from V and 5 bases from J, the gap between germline ends came to 14 bases. The CDR3: CASMGGGRYGYTF. Here the CDR3 DNA reads TGTGCCAGCATGGGAGGGGGTAGATATGGCTACACCTTC.

This chain joins TRBV21-1 and TRBJ1-5. TRBV21-1 is an annotated pseudogene. This CDR3 spans 16 amino acids. The CDR3 sequence: CASSKVSNNSNQPQHF. CDR3 DNA sequence: TGTGCCAGCAGCAAAGTCAGCAATAATAGCAATCAGCCCCAGCATTTT.

V usage is TRBV27 and J usage is TRBJ2-1; D may correspond to TRBD1 or TRBD2 (5 bases each). The CDR3 spans 17 residues. Looked up from germline, CDR1 is MNHEY and CDR2 is SMNVEV (reference sequence). V lost 7 bases and J lost 8, with 27 bases in between. CDR3 DNA: TGTGCCAGCAACCGAAACCCGGGGCCGCGAGGGAGCTATGAGCAGTTCTTC. As protein: CASNRNPGPRGSYEQFF.

The V and J genes are TRBV7-9 and TRBJ1-5; TRBD1 agrees at 8 bases. V lost 1 base, J lost 3 bases, and 5 bases stayed unmatched. CDR1 and CDR2 (germline): SEHNR, FQNEAQ (reference sequence). This CDR3 is 16 amino acids long. CDR3 sequence: CASSLVTGVINQPQHF. The CDR3 region has the DNA TGTGCCAGCAGCTTAGTGACAGGGGTGATCAATCAGCCCCAGCATTTT.

The chain couples TRBV6-1 to TRBJ2-1; D uncertain. CDR3 length equals 13 residues. The germline CDR1 and CDR2 sequences are MNHNS and SASEGT. CDR3 sequence (DNA): TGTGCGGGTCGGGCCGGCTCCTACAATGAGCAGTTCTTC. The encoded protein is CAGRAGSYNEQFF.

V and J are TRBV21-1 and TRBJ2-6. TRBV21-1 is deemed a pseudogene. The CDR3 is made up of 14 amino acids. The CDR3 region is CARGPSSGANVLTF. The CDR3 nucleotides read TGTGCCAGAGGTCCGTCGTCTGGGGCCAACGTCCTGACTTTC.

The chain combines TRBV6-5 with TRBJ2-2, with a weak D call TRBD2 (6 bases). CDR1 and CDR2 (germline): MNHEY, SVGAGI. There are 15 residues in the CDR3. Trimming took 8 bases from V and 4 from J, leaving 17 bases between them. CDR3 in amino acids: CASGGRGSPTGELFF. For the CDR3, the DNA is TGTGCCAGCGGGGGACGGGGGAGTCCCACCGGGGAGCTGTTTTTT.

The chain has TRBV7-2 and TRBJ1-5; unclear D gene. Trimming cost V 2 bases and J 9 bases, with 8 bases left between them. Germline CDR1 is SGHTA and CDR2 is FQGNSA. This CDR3 contains 12 residues. CDR3 sequence reads: CASSLNQSPQHF. CDR3 nucleotide sequence: TGTGCCAGCAGCTTAAATCAATCGCCCCAGCATTTT.

Worth noting for this clone: A much more abundant neighbour one base away suggests this may be a read error. Other DNA sequences in the sample encode the same CDR3. The chain has TRBV6-6 and TRBJ1-5; 9 bases map to TRBD1. Unmatched junction bases numbered 1, after V lost 5 bases and J lost 2 bases. From germline, CDR1 is MNHNY and CDR2 SVGAGI (reference sequence). This CDR3 is built from 14 residues. In DNA, the CDR3 is TGTGCCAGCAGTCGGACAGGGGGCAATCAGCCCCAGCATTTT. It specifies CASSRTGGNQPQHF.

The chain joins TRBV15 to TRBJ2-7, with 11 bases aligning to TRBD1. The J segment lost 2 bases and the V segment lost 7 bases, leaving 4 bases of the junction unmatched. The CDR3 length is 14 residues. Per the germline V gene, CDR1 is LNHNV and CDR2 is YYDKDF (reference sequence). The CDR3 region is CATTPGQGAYEQYF. CDR3 coding DNA: TGTGCCACCACCCCGGGACAGGGGGCCTACGAGCAGTACTTC.

Worth noting for this clone: This sample includes further DNA sequences coding for the same CDR3. The chain links TRBV18 to TRBJ2-1; 7 bases match TRBD1. The CDR3 runs 16 residues. Germline assignment: CDR1 KGHSH and CDR2 LQKENI. V lost 0 bases to trimming and J lost 1 base; unmatched junction nucleotides: 3. The CDR3 DNA reads as TGTGCCAGCTCACCACCGGGCAGGGGGTCCTACAATGAGCAGTTCTTC. It specifies CASSPPGRGSYNEQFF. Using reference TRBV18 and TRBJ2-1 for the parts outside the CDR3, the full variable domain is NAGVMQNPRHLVRRRGQEARLRCSPMKGHSHVYWYRQLPEEGLKFMVYLQKENIIDESGMPKERFSAEFPKEGPSILRIQQVVRGDSAAYFCASSPPGRGSYNEQFFGPGTRLTVL.

The V call is TRBV10-3, the J call TRBJ2-7; D unclear. V was cut by 0 bases and J by 2 bases, with 8 bases left in between. Germline V gives CDR1 ENHRY, CDR2 SYGVKD. The CDR3 length is 14 residues. CDR3 sequence: CAISESKGPYEQYF. The CDR3 DNA follows: TGTGCCATCAGTGAGTCAAAGGGCCCCTACGAGCAGTACTTC.

The chain carries TRBV7-2 and TRBJ2-2; no firm D call. The V end was cut by 2 bases, the J end by 0 bases, with 4 bases between. Looked up from germline, CDR1 is SGHTA and CDR2 is FQGNSA. The length of the CDR3 is 14 residues. DNA for the CDR3: TGTGCCAGCAGCTTAAATGCGAACACCGGGGAGCTGTTTTTT. Amino acid sequence: CASSLNANTGELFF.

The chain links TRBV9 to TRBJ2-7; D ambiguous. Trimming pared 0 bases from V and 1 base from J, leaving 11 bases between. Germline V CDR1 and CDR2: SGDLS, YYNGEE. The CDR3 extends over 15 amino acids. CDR3 nucleotides: TGTGCCAGCAGCGTAGGGGCGACCGGTTCCTACGAGCAGTACTTC. Its translation is CASSVGATGSYEQYF. Supplemented by reference TRBV9 and TRBJ2-7, the full variable domain reads DSGVTQTPKHLITATGQRVTLRCSPRSGDLSVYWYQQSLDQGLQFLIQYYNGEERAKGNILERFSAQQFPDLHSELNLSSLELGDSALYFCASSVGATGSYEQYFGPGTRLTVT.

J is TRBJ1-4 and V is TRBV25-1; 10 bases are a match to TRBD1. Looked up from germline, CDR1 is MGHDK and CDR2 is SYGVNS. V lost 0 bases to trimming and J lost 6 bases; unmatched junction nucleotides: 4. The CDR3 runs to 16 residues. This CDR3 is CASSEYLGTGDEKLFF. CDR3 coding DNA: TGTGCCAGCAGTGAATATCTAGGGACAGGGGATGAAAAACTGTTTTTT.

This clone occurred once. The CDR3 here is CASSYRAVRYEQYF. For the CDR3, the DNA is TGTGCCAGCAGTTACAGAGCAGTGCGGTACGAGCAGTACTTC. This rearrangement joins TRBV6-5 to TRBJ2-7; D call uncertain. CDR1 is MNHEY, CDR2 SVGAGI, per germline. V dropped 2 bases and J dropped 4 bases, with 12 bases sitting between them. CDR3 length: 14 residues.

The J gene is TRBJ2-5, the V gene TRBV11-2; D not certain. V gave up 5 bases and J gave up 4 bases, with 11 bases separating them. In germline, CDR1 is SGHAT, CDR2 FQNNGV. CDR3 length: 13 residues. Here the CDR3 reads CASSPSAVETQYF. CDR3 DNA sequence: TGTGCCAGCAGCCCCTCGGCCGTAGAGACCCAGTACTTC.

This chain uses TRBV7-9 with TRBJ2-7; D is undetermined. CDR1 and CDR2 (germline): SEHNR, FQNEAQ (reference sequence). V was cut by 0 bases and J by 2 bases, with 14 bases left in between. This CDR3 comprises 16 residues. The CDR3 reads CASSLASVGLPYEQYF. CDR3 nucleotide sequence: TGTGCCAGCAGCTTAGCTTCGGTGGGTTTGCCCTACGAGCAGTACTTC.

The V call is TRBV6-1, the J call TRBJ2-1; D gene uncertain. CDR1 is MNHNS, CDR2 SASEGT, per germline. This CDR3 contains 10 residues. V gave up 8 bases and J gave up 12 bases, with 11 bases separating them. Here the CDR3 reads CASQYSGQFF. Written as DNA, the CDR3 is TGTGCCAGCCAATATTCTGGGCAGTTCTTC.